This T cell receptor (beta chain) emerged from a study of cytomegalovirus exposure and HLA in healthy donors. Study details: The approximately 710 first-cohort repertoires and the approximately 130 validation repertoires shared the same platform, a later analysis reported.

The assay was immunoSEQ multiplex PCR, and TCRdb's table has in-frame clones only and misses some. Of about 78,000 clones listed, approximately 95% are singletons. As for this clone: Its antigen is not identified.

The CDR3 loop spans 16 amino acids. The germline V gene encodes CDR1 LNHNV and CDR2 YYDKDF (reference sequence). Deletions cut 0 bases from V and 1 base from J, with 9 bases between. Study conclusions and caveats: Rare TCR sequences predominated, though certain public TCRs were found in many donors. Subsequent analysis of the roughly 120 validation repertoires found a tendency for first-cohort TCR clusters to co-occur. A few CMV-associated chains were confirmed in vitro to be specific for CMV antigens.

This clonotype originated in a man aged 18-30 years in good health and CMV-seropositive. The V gene is TRBV15, the J gene TRBJ2-2; TRBD1 might be the D (5 bases). The material sequenced was PBMCs. CDR3 sequence reads: CATSRDYRLNTGELFF. The DNA of the CDR3 is TGTGCCACCAGCAGAGATTACAGGTTGAACACCGGGGAGCTGTTTTTT.